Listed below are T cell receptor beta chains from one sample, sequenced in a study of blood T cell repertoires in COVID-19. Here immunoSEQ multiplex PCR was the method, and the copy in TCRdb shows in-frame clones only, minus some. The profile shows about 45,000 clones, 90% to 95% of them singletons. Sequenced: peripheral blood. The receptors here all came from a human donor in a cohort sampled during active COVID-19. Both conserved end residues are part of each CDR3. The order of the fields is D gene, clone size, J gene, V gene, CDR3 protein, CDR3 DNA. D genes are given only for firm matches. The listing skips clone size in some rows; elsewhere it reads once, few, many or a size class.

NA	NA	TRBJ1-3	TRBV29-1	CSARQSSGNTIYF	TGCAGCGCCCGACAGTCCTCTGGAAACACCATATATTTT
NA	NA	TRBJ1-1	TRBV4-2	CASSQTMNTEAFF	TGTGCCAGCAGCCAAACTATGAACACTGAAGCTTTCTTT
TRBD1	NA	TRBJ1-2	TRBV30	CAWRGWRTGLFSGYTF	TGTGCCTGGAGGGGGTGGAGGACAGGGCTTTTCTCCGGCTACACCTTC
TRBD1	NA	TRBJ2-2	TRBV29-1	CSVGEGADTGELFF	TGCAGCGTTGGAGAGGGGGCCGACACCGGGGAGCTGTTTTTT
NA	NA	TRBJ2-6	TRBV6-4	CASSDTGSGANVLTF	TGTGCCAGCAGCGATACAGGGTCTGGGGCCAACGTCCTGACTTTC
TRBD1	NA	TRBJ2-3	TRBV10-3	CAIGTDNTDTQYF	TGTGCCATCGGGACAGATAACACAGATACGCAGTATTTT
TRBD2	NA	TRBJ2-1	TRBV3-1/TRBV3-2	CASSQGTSGEQFF	TGTGCCAGCAGCCAGGGGACTAGCGGTGAGCAGTTCTTC
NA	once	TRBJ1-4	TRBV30	CAWKPPETVTNEKLFF	TGTGCCTGGAAACCCCCTGAGACAGTGACTAATGAAAAACTGTTTTTT
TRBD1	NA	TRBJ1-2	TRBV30	CAWSVLRTGGYGYTF	TGTGCCTGGAGTGTACTCCGGACAGGGGGCTATGGCTACACCTTC
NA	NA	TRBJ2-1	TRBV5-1	CASSLAGGTYNEQFF	TGCGCCAGCAGCTTGGCCGGGGGAACCTACAATGAGCAGTTCTTC
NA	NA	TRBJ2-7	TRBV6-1	CASRESYGTRGAGSSYEQYF	TGTGCCAGCAGGGAAAGTTACGGGACAAGAGGAGCGGGGAGCTCCTACGAGCAGTACTTC
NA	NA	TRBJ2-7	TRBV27	CASSLSGGFAYEQYF	TGTGCCAGCAGTTTATCCGGAGGGTTCGCGTACGAGCAGTACTTC
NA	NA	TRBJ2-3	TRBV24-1	CATEDRHTDTQYF	TGTGCCACTGAAGACAGGCACACAGATACGCAGTATTTT
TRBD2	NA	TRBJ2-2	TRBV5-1	CASGREYGGELFF	TGCGCCAGCGGGCGGGAGTACGGCGGGGAGCTGTTTTTT
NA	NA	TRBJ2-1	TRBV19	CASSPLGGASYNEQFF	TGTGCCAGTAGCCCCCTAGGGGGAGCCTCCTACAATGAGCAGTTCTTC
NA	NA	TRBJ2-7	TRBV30	CAWSRRGYEQYF	TGTGCCTGGAGCAGAAGAGGATACGAGCAGTACTTC
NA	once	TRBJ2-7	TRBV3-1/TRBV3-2	CASSPRRSPSEQYF	TGTGCCAGCAGTCCCCGGCGGAGCCCTAGCGAGCAGTACTTC
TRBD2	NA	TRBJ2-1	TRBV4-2	CASSQGTSGTLNEQFF	TGTGCCAGCAGCCAAGGGACTAGCGGGACACTCAATGAGCAGTTCTTC
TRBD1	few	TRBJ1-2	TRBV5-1	CASRPRDRGFFGYTF	TGCGCCAGCAGACCTCGGGACAGGGGGTTTTTTGGCTACACCTTC
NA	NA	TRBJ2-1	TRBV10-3	CAISESGQGPYNEQFF	TGTGCCATCAGTGAGTCGGGGCAGGGCCCGTACAATGAGCAGTTCTTC
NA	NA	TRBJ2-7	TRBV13	CASSATGSYEQYF	TGTGCCAGCAGCGCGACAGGATCCTACGAGCAGTACTTC
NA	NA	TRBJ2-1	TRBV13	CASSLSPPGRLSYNEQFF	TGTGCCAGCAGCTTAAGCCCTCCCGGTCGTTTATCCTACAATGAGCAGTTCTTC
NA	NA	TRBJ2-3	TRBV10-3	CAISPTADTQYF	TGTGCCATCAGCCCCACAGCTGATACGCAGTATTTT
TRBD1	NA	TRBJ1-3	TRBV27	CASSYTGTGRINTIYF	TGTGCCAGCAGTTACACCGGGACAGGGCGTATAAACACCATATATTTT
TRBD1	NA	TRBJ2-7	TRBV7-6	CASSWGQSYEQYF	TGTGCCAGCAGCTGGGGACAGTCCTACGAGCAGTACTTC
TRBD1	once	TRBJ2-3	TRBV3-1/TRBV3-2	CASSQANSNPGQGSTDTQYF	TGTGCCAGCAGCCAAGCGAATTCAAACCCGGGACAGGGAAGCACAGATACGCAGTATTTT
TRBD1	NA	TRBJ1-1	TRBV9	CASSVVPDRGIEAFF	TGTGCCAGCAGCGTAGTCCCGGACAGGGGCATTGAAGCTTTCTTT
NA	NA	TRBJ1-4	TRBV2	CASSGQFYATNEKLFF	TGTGCCAGCAGCGGACAGTTTTATGCAACTAATGAAAAACTGTTTTTT
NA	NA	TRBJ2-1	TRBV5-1	CASSLGASWNPVDNEQFF	TGCGCCAGCAGCCTGGGGGCTAGCTGGAACCCCGTGGACAATGAGCAGTTCTTC
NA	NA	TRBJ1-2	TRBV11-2	CASSLSGYGYTF	TGTGCCAGCAGCTTGTCAGGCTATGGCTACACCTTC
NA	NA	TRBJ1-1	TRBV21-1	CASSIKDRENTEAFF	TGTGCCAGCAGCATTAAGGACAGGGAGAACACTGAAGCTTTCTTT
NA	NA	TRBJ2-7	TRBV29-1	CSVSGSYEQYF	TGCAGCGTTTCAGGTTCCTACGAGCAGTACTTC
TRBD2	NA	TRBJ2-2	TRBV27	CASRLGTSSNTGELFF	TGTGCCAGCCGATTAGGGACTAGCTCGAACACCGGGGAGCTGTTTTTT
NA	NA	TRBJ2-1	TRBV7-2	CASSLWYGEQFF	TGTGCCAGCAGCTTATGGTACGGTGAGCAGTTCTTC
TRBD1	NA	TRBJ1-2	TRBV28	CASRATGLNYGYTF	TGTGCCAGCAGAGCGACAGGGCTGAACTATGGCTACACCTTC
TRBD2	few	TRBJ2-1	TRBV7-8	CASSLRNSGRYNEQFF	TGTGCCAGCAGCTTAAGAAATAGCGGGAGGTACAATGAGCAGTTCTTC
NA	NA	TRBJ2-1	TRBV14	CASSQGSGGAYNEQFF	TGTGCCAGCAGCCAAGGTTCGGGGGGCGCCTACAATGAGCAGTTCTTC
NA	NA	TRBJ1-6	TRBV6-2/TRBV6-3	CASSYSGQTNSPLHF	TGTGCCAGCAGTTACTCAGGACAGACTAATTCACCCCTCCACTTT
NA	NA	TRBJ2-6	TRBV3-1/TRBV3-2	CASSQTRTASNSGANVLTF	TGTGCCAGCAGCCAAACGAGAACAGCAAGTAACTCTGGGGCCAACGTCCTGACTTTC
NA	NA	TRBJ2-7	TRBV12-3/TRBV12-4	CASSQTSYEQYF	TGTGCCAGCAGTCAGACTAGTTACGAGCAGTACTTC
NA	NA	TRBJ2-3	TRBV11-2	CASSPGTPTDTQYF	TGTGCCAGCAGCCCCGGGACTCCCACAGATACGCAGTATTTT